The 3 T cell receptor beta chains presented below share a single source sample, sequenced in a study of control samples from healthy donors and cancer patients. Profiled with immunoSEQ multiplex PCR; TCRdb holds only in-frame clones, not every one. The repertoire holds 90,000 to 100,000 clones, with around three quarters as singletons. Source material: blood. These receptors came from a woman aged 30 to 39 in good health.

This chain links TRBV2 with TRBJ2-2; D is perhaps TRBD2 (6 bases). V lost 4 bases, J lost 2 bases, and 8 bases lay in between. The CDR3 is made up of 14 amino acids. The germline V gene has CDR1 SNHLY and CDR2 FYNNEI. Here the CDR3 reads CASSVSGNTGELFF. CDR3 nucleotides: TGTGCCAGCAGTGTTAGCGGAAACACCGGGGAGCTGTTTTTT.

The V and J genes are TRBV14 and TRBJ2-2, with D perhaps TRBD2 (5 bases). The V and J ends lost 2 bases and 3 bases respectively, with 13 bases between them. Germline V gene lookup returns CDR1 SGHDN and CDR2 FVKESK. The CDR3 extends over 16 amino acids. The DNA of the CDR3 is TGTGCCAGCAGCCAAATTCGGGATTCGGACACCGGGGAGCTGTTTTTT. Amino acids: CASSQIRDSDTGELFF.

The chain employs TRBV9 and TRBJ2-1; TRBD2 agrees at 10 bases. V lost 3 bases, J lost 2 bases, and 2 bases stayed unmatched. The CDR3 runs to 15 residues. Germline V CDR1 and CDR2: SGDLS, YYNGEE. The CDR3 DNA sequence: TGTGCCAGCAGCGAGAGCGGGGGGGCCTACAATGAGCAGTTCTTC. As protein: CASSESGGAYNEQFF.